This record looks at one TCR beta chain sequence and its context. Antigen unknown. This record belongs to a study of shared clonotypes between healthy human individuals. Study-level findings and limits: It was anticipated that sequencing depth would influence how many clonotypes donors shared.

V was trimmed by 5 bases and J by 2 bases, leaving 16 bases between them. This CDR3 contains 15 residues. Looked up from germline, CDR1 is KGHSH and CDR2 is LQKENI. Approximately 30,000 T cell genomes, or 250 to 300 ng DNA, went into unsorted PBMC replicate PCRs. Some clones are missing from TCRdb's copy, which holds only in-frame ones; the method was immunoSEQ multiplex PCR. Among roughly 490,000 clones listed, around 80% were seen once. The TCR sequence derives from a woman aged 35 to 49 in good health. Some clones in this sample may be carry-over from other donors' samples. The material sequenced was PBMCs. This chain connects TRBV18 to TRBJ2-7, with D perhaps being TRBD1 or TRBD2 (5 bases each). The CDR3 loop reads CASSEGTRRTYEQYF. The CDR3 DNA sequence: TGTGCCAGCTCAGAAGGGACGAGAAGAACCTACGAGCAGTACTTC.